This T cell receptor (beta chain) was identified in a study of cytomegalovirus exposure and HLA in healthy donors. In the case of this clone: The antigen is unknown.

PCR amplification relied on 60 Vbeta primers (plus 13 Jbeta primers). Some clones are missing from TCRdb's copy, which holds only in-frame ones; the method was immunoSEQ multiplex PCR. The sample yields under 150,000 clones, roughly four fifths seen once. The CDR3 length is 15 residues. V was pared by 0 bases and J by 5 bases, with 5 bases of the junction left unmatched. Germline lookup yields CDR1 SGHDN and CDR2 FVKESK. Points from the study as a whole: What a later analysis showed was that several of the most significant clusters appeared linked to common viral pathogens. Evidence from a later analysis indicated that most CMV-associated TCR beta chains looked HLA-restricted.

The source is a male donor in good health and CMV-seronegative. The rearrangement uses TRBV14 and TRBJ2-7; 9 bases agree with TRBD1. Sequences were obtained from PBMCs. The CDR3, as DNA: TGTGCCAGCAGCCAAGACCGGGACAGGGCCCACGAGCAGTACTTC. Protein: CASSQDRDRAHEQYF.